This T cell receptor (beta chain) was retrieved from a study of beta chain features in type 1 diabetes (dated by TCRdb to the late 2010s). Context from the whole study: Mean age, gender distribution, total cell number and subset yield did not differ between patients and healthy donors. In the study, recently diagnosed type 1 diabetes patients and matched healthy donors were compared on the TCRB repertoires of their sorted circulating CD4+ T cell subsets. Whereas all 30 or so donors provided naive and central memory subsets, regulatory and stem cell-like memory subsets were isolated from just 8 patients and about 8 healthy donors. A total of about 100,000,000 sorted cells were examined across all samples, and RNA yield correlated strongly with the number of cells per subset. The paper as a whole reports these results and caveats: Because small numbers of individuals were included in the HLA sub-analyses, any influence of HLA type on TCRB rearrangement was left unresolved. At VDJ recombination sites, type 1 diabetes patients had fewer insertions and more deleted nucleotides, which implies abnormalities in thymic rearrangement. The naive, central memory and regulatory TCRB repertoires appeared to resemble one another more closely among patients than among healthy donors. Shorter templates might have been favored by PCR, but patient and control samples were amplified and corrected together, so both groups would have been affected equally by any skew. In all four CD4+ subsets, TCRB CDR3 length was moderately but significantly shorter in type 1 diabetes patients. Because cDNA rather than genomic DNA was sequenced, highly expressing activated cells could have been over-represented, although no difference in activation and CD3 levels was found between groups.

Clipping removes 3 bases from V and 10 bases from J, with 12 as the unmatched junction base count. The germline V gene specifies MGHDK as CDR1 and SYGVNS as CDR2. The CDR3 measures 15 amino acids from cysteine to phenylalanine. The retained sequence is limited to the CDR3, 45 bases, with the frame set at the first base. This clone was counted only a few times. Which antigen it targets is not known. No per-base quality is available; no much larger clone lies one base away. The entire amount of isolated RNA was reverse transcribed using the High Capacity cDNA Reverse Transcription Kit, so the sequenced TCRB transcripts were expressed ones. Deep immunoSEQ sequencing was applied to naive, central memory and regulatory T cell samples, giving an average of about 3.4 million total reads per sample. Sorted cells were lysed in RLT buffer and RNA was extracted with DNase-treated RNeasy Micro or Mini kits, depending on cell number. To prevent cross-contamination, every cell subset was processed on its own, while patient and healthy donor samples were processed together. The immunoSEQ multiplex PCR was used to amplify TCRB sequences from cDNA, yielding 87-bp fragments that span the CDR3 region. Sequencing of the amplicons was done on the Illumina HiSeq platform. As for how the authors treated the data: PCR bias was computationally corrected using synthetic template baselines, reads within Hamming distance 2 were collapsed, and singletons that could not be merged were discarded. By aligning reads against IMGT, V, D and J genes, CDR3 length, and insertions or deletions at six rearrangement sites were assigned. Within each subset, clonotype counts were normalized to sorted cell number, after which true diversity and Gini coefficients were computed with the tcR R package. The overlap coefficient, calculated on TCRB nucleotide sequences, was used to measure repertoire sharing. Sourced from immuneACCESS, this table was stored by TCRdb with only in-frame sequences that have V and J called. A share of the clones is absent; for the studies checked, an unresolved V gene accounts for under half, and the remainder has no known explanation. V, J and clone size derive from that table, while D and trimming were established from the DNA sequence. This sample is represented by roughly 400,000 clones; 8.5% to 10% of them were singletons. The ten largest clones take up about 0.64% of the sample.

Each donor gave one peripheral blood draw, averaging approximately 110 mL, which was collected into heparinised tubes. Naive, central memory, regulatory and stem cell-like memory CD4+ T cells were sorted on a BD FACSAria II using a panel including CD45RO, CCR7, CD25, CD127, CD95 and CD27. A purity above 95% was achieved for all sorted populations. PBMCs were isolated immediately by Lymphoprep density gradient centrifugation and stained directly without culture. To minimize batch effects, samples were stained and sorted in pairs, one healthy donor with one patient per experiment. The clonotype was recovered from a man aged 30 to 39 with type 1 diabetes. The sequence joins TRBV25-1 to TRBJ2-1; 7 central nucleotides agree with TRBD2. Material for sequencing was central memory CD4+ T cells from blood. The CDR3 amino acid sequence is: CASSETESGKQEQFF. The nucleotide sequence reads TGTGCCAGCAGTGAGACTGAGAGCGGGAAGCAGGAGCAGTTCTTC.